This is a list of T cell receptor beta chains from one sample in a study of blood T cell repertoires in COVID-19. The table came from immunoSEQ multiplex PCR; TCRdb's copy has only in-frame clones and leaves some out. The table includes some 270,000 clones, roughly 85% detected once. The specimen sequenced was PBMCs or T cells enriched from blood (not recorded which). The receptors originated from a woman in her 50s who had been exposed to COVID-19. The CDR3 runs from the conserved cysteine through the conserved F or W. The D gene is left open where the match is weak. Some rows have no size entry. The others give once, few or many, or a class for an expanded clone.

TRBV5-1	TRBJ2-5	.	TRBD1	TGCGCCAGCAGCGGGACAGCTCAAGAGACCCAGTACTTC	CASSGTAQETQYF
TRBV6-2/TRBV6-3	TRBJ2-1	.	.	TGTGCCAGCAGTTACTCGCATCCAGGTCCCCCCTACAATGAGCAGTTCTTC	CASSYSHPGPPYNEQFF
TRBV7-2	TRBJ2-1	.	TRBD2	TGTGCCAGCAGCTTAGCGCTCGGGGGGGCCGATAACTATGAGCAGTTCTTC	CASSLALGGADNYEQFF
TRBV2	TRBJ1-5	.	.	TGTGCCAGCAGTGAAGCAACCGCCCGGCAGCCCCAGCATTTT	CASSEATARQPQHF
TRBV27	TRBJ1-1	.	.	TGTGCCAGCAGTCTACCCTATGGCACTGAAGCTTTCTTT	CASSLPYGTEAFF
TRBV19	TRBJ2-5	.	.	TGTGCCAGTAGTAGGGGCCCTGGGACACGACAAGAGACCCAGTACTTC	CASSRGPGTRQETQYF
TRBV4-3	TRBJ2-1	.	TRBD2	TGCGCCAGCAGCCAAGCACTAGCGGGGGGCGCCTACAATGAGCAGTTCTTC	CASSQALAGGAYNEQFF
TRBV2	TRBJ1-2	few	.	TGTGCCAGCAGTCCTTCTGTGCGGGACCCACACTTC	CASSPSVRDPHF
TRBV21-1	TRBJ2-6	.	.	TGTGCCAGCAGCAAGCGGGACTTCTCTGGGGCCAACGTCCTGACTTTC	CASSKRDFSGANVLTF
TRBV27	TRBJ2-2	.	TRBD2	TGTGCCACCAAGGTGGCGGGGGGGTCGAACACCGGGGAGCTGTTTTTT	CATKVAGGSNTGELFF
TRBV10-3	TRBJ2-5	.	TRBD1	TGTGCCACCTCAGGGGGCCTCAGGGAGACCCAGTACTTC	CATSGGLRETQYF
TRBV11-2	TRBJ2-1	.	TRBD2	TGTGCCAGCAGCATAGGGACTAGCGGGACCCATGAGCAGTTCTTC	CASSIGTSGTHEQFF
TRBV24-1	TRBJ2-1	.	.	TGTGCCACCGGGGGCCGGAGATCAGAGCAGTTCTTC	CATGGRRSEQFF
TRBV19	TRBJ1-1	.	.	TGTGCCAGTAGTAAAGATCGGGGAGCTTTCTTT	CASSKDRGAFF
TRBV11-2	TRBJ2-3	medium-sized	TRBD2	TGTGCCAGCAGCTTAGCCAGCGGGGGGGCCAGCGATACGCAGTATTTT	CASSLASGGASDTQYF
TRBV5-1	TRBJ1-1	few	TRBD1	TGCGCCAGCAGTGAAGACAGGGTGGAAGTGGCTTTCTTT	CASSEDRVEVAFF
TRBV19	TRBJ1-2	.	.	TGTGCCAGTAGTATAGCGGGGAGTTCGGACGGGATCTATGGCTACACCTTC	CASSIAGSSDGIYGYTF
TRBV18	TRBJ1-5	.	TRBD1	TGTGCCAGCTCACGGACAGGGGATCAGCCCCAGCATTTT	CASSRTGDQPQHF
TRBV7-2	TRBJ1-1	.	.	TGTGCCAGCAGCGTCCGGGGGTACACTGAAGCTTTCTTT	CASSVRGYTEAFF
TRBV5-8	TRBJ1-1	.	.	TGTGCCAGCATCCCCACCCTGGGGGCGCGTACTGAAGCTTTCTTT	CASIPTLGARTEAFF
TRBV28	TRBJ1-1	once	.	TGTGCCAGCAGCCTCGGACATTTGAACACTGAAGCTTTCTTT	CASSLGHLNTEAFF
TRBV5-4	TRBJ2-2	once	TRBD1	TGTGCCAGCAGCCTCCGGGACAGGGCCGAGCTGTTTTTT	CASSLRDRAELFF
TRBV12-3/TRBV12-4	TRBJ2-5	.	.	TGTGCCAGCAGTTTGTACGGGGAAGAGACCCAGTACTTC	CASSLYGEETQYF
TRBV10-3	TRBJ1-2	.	TRBD1	TGTGCCATCAGTGGGGACAGCGTTAACTATGGCCACACCTTC	CAISGDSVNYGHTF
TRBV7-3	TRBJ2-7	few	.	TGTGCCAGCAGCCCGATTGCGGGGCTTGGGGAGCAGTACTTC	CASSPIAGLGEQYF
TRBV18	TRBJ2-7	.	.	TGTGCCAGCTCCCGAGGCGGGGGCCACGAGCAGTACTTC	CASSRGGGHEQYF
TRBV30	TRBJ1-2	once	.	TGTGCCTGGAGTCGCGTAGCTAACTATGGCTACACCTTC	CAWSRVANYGYTF
TRBV6-5	TRBJ2-2	.	TRBD1	TGTGCCGTACGCCCCAGGGGGCCGTTATCCGGGGAGCTGTTTTTT	CAVRPRGPLSGELFF
TRBV5-1	TRBJ2-1	.	TRBD1	TGCGCCAGCAGTCCGAGGACAGGCGACAATGAGCAGTTCTTC	CASSPRTGDNEQFF
TRBV10-3	TRBJ1-1	.	.	TGTGCCATCAGTGGTCGGTTGAACACTGAAGCTTTCTTT	CAISGRLNTEAFF
TRBV19	TRBJ1-5	.	.	TGTGCCAGTAGACAGGGATTAGGCAATCAGCCCCAGCATTTT	CASRQGLGNQPQHF
TRBV10-3	TRBJ1-2	.	TRBD1	TGTGCCATCAGTGACCATAACAGGGGGGGAGGCTACACCTTC	CAISDHNRGGGYTF
TRBV7-2	TRBJ2-3	.	TRBD2	TGTGCCAGCACCCTCTTATCCCCGGGGCTAGCGGGGGGAGATACGCAGTATTTT	CASTLLSPGLAGGDTQYF
TRBV7-9	TRBJ1-4	.	TRBD1	TGTGCCAGCAGCTTGACAGGGTCTTATGAAAAACTGTTTTTT	CASSLTGSYEKLFF
TRBV2	TRBJ1-1	.	.	TGTGCCAGCAGTGGGGGCAGAAACACTGAAGCTTTCTTT	CASSGGRNTEAFF
TRBV6-1	TRBJ1-6	.	TRBD1	TGTGCCAGCAGTGAGCCACCGGGACAGGGAGCACCCCTCCACTTT	CASSEPPGQGAPLHF
TRBV6-6	TRBJ1-1	.	TRBD1	TGTGCCAGCAGTGTCGACAGGGGAGACACTGAAGCTTTCTTT	CASSVDRGDTEAFF
TRBV7-9	TRBJ1-1	.	TRBD1	TGTGCCAGCAGCTTTAGGGAAACAGGGGGCACGGGGAGGGACACTGAAGCTTTCTTT	CASSFRETGGTGRDTEAFF
TRBV29-1	TRBJ2-3	once	TRBD2	TGCAGCGTTGAGCGGGGGACGGTCGCAGATACGCAGTATTTT	CSVERGTVADTQYF
TRBV3-1/TRBV3-2	TRBJ1-1	.	TRBD1	TGTGCCAGCAGCCGTGGACAGGCGCTTGAAGCTTTCTTT	CASSRGQALEAFF
TRBV7-3	TRBJ2-1	.	TRBD1	TGTGCCAGCAGCTTCCGACAGGGGAGGAAGGATGAGCAGTTCTTC	CASSFRQGRKDEQFF
TRBV6-5	TRBJ2-7	.	TRBD2	TGTGCCAGCAGCTCACTAGCGGCCGATTCCTACGAGCAGTACTTC	CASSSLAADSYEQYF
TRBV5-5	TRBJ1-3	.	.	TGTGCCAGCAGCCTCCGACATGTCTCTGGAAACACCATATATTTT	CASSLRHVSGNTIYF
TRBV18	TRBJ1-5	.	.	TGTGCCAGCTCACCTGACAGCCAGAGTCAGCCCCAGCATTTT	CASSPDSQSQPQHF
TRBV18	TRBJ1-1	.	.	TGTGCCAGCTCACCCCGACAGCTGAACACTGAAGCTTTCTTT	CASSPRQLNTEAFF
TRBV6-5	TRBJ1-2	.	.	TGTGCCAGCAGTCTGCAGGGGCGCGATGGCTACACCTTC	CASSLQGRDGYTF
TRBV15	TRBJ2-5	.	TRBD1	TGTGCCACCAGCAGAGATGGGGACAGTGAAGAGACCCAGTACTTC	CATSRDGDSEETQYF
TRBV3-1/TRBV3-2	TRBJ1-6	.	.	TGTGCCAGCAGCCAAGACGGCAGGGCGAATTCACCCCTCCACTTT	CASSQDGRANSPLHF
TRBV3-1/TRBV3-2	TRBJ2-5	.	TRBD2	TGTGCCAGCAGCCAAGGGGGAGCGGGGGGGCCGGCCAGGGAGACCCAGTACTTC	CASSQGGAGGPARETQYF
TRBV18	TRBJ1-4	.	TRBD1	TGTGCCAGCTCACCGACCCGGGACAGTCCGGAAAAACTGTTTTTT	CASSPTRDSPEKLFF
TRBV6-6	TRBJ2-7	.	.	TGTGCCAGCAGTTACGGGCCCCTCTACGAGCAGTACTTC	CASSYGPLYEQYF
TRBV19	TRBJ1-5	.	TRBD1	TGTGCCAGTAGTCCGGGCTCCAAGGGGGCAGGGGGAGGTCAGCCCCAGCATTTT	CASSPGSKGAGGGQPQHF
TRBV6-5	TRBJ2-7	.	.	TGTGCCAGCAGTTACGTGATAGCGGCCGAGCAGTACTTC	CASSYVIAAEQYF
TRBV19	TRBJ1-1	.	.	TGTGCCAGTAGTCCACAGACAGCCTACATGAACACTGAAGCTTTCTTT	CASSPQTAYMNTEAFF
TRBV19	TRBJ1-2	.	.	TGTGCCAGTAGTATTGGCCCGCGGGGCTATGGCTACACCTTC	CASSIGPRGYGYTF
TRBV7-2	TRBJ1-2	.	.	TGTGCCAGCAGCTCAAGCGGGGGAGGTCAAGGCTACACCTTC	CASSSSGGGQGYTF
TRBV28	TRBJ2-7	once	TRBD2	TGTGCCAGCAAAGCTAGCGGGATTTACGAGCAGTACTTC	CASKASGIYEQYF